These 10 T cell receptor beta chains were sequenced from one sample in a study of tumor-infiltrating lymphocytes in primary liver carcinoma. Researchers generated TCR beta cDNA from about 0.5 ug of total RNA, relying on a constant-region primer. The TCR beta library was amplified through three nested multiplex PCR rounds in a modified ARM-PCR procedure. Use of TRBV1-TRBV30 forward primers with a C-beta reverse primer characterized the first two PCR rounds, which lasted roughly 9 cycles each. TCRdb ran MiXCR on the multiplex PCR reads and lists one entry per CDR3 protein. The data contain fewer than 350,000 distinct CDR3 sequences, about 60% of them singletons. Germline DNA was also extracted, and blood RNA derived from unsorted whole blood. The sample consisted of peripheral blood. These receptors came from a man aged 35-49 years with primary liver carcinoma and hepatitis B virus infection.

Note on this clonotype: The junction departs from the called germline gene at one end, perhaps through a read error. The gene calls are TRBV29-1 and TRBJ2-2; unclear D gene. Germline V gives CDR1 SQVTM, CDR2 ANQGSEA. The CDR3 covers 12 residues. As DNA, the CDR3 is TGCAGCATTGAAGGCAGCACGGGGGAGCTGTTTTTT. It encodes CSIEGSTGELFF.

This clonotype showed up just a few times. The rearrangement joins TRBV5-6 to TRBJ2-7; TRBD2 might be the D (6 bases). The V gene's germline CDR1 is SGHDT and CDR2 YYEEEE. This CDR3 spans 13 amino acids. V was trimmed by 1 base and J by 6 bases, leaving 11 bases between them. CDR3 loop: CASSLPGVGEQYF. In nucleotides, the CDR3 is TGTGCCAGCAGCTTGCCGGGGGTCGGCGAGCAGTACTTC.

Many counts were recorded for this clonotype. DNA of the CDR3: TGCGCCAGCAGCCAAGCCTTCCCTAGCGGATCCTACAATGAGCAGTTCTTC. This sequence encodes CASSQAFPSGSYNEQFF. The chain couples TRBV4-3 to TRBJ2-1; TRBD2 aligns across 7 bases. V shed 1 base and J 1 base; nucleotides not matched to a gene: 7. CDR3 length equals 17 residues. Germline V gives CDR1 LGHNA, CDR2 YSLEER.

This clonotype showed up many times. This chain joins TRBV12-3 or TRBV12-4 and TRBJ2-5, with TRBD1 matching over 8 bases. The CDR3 is made up of 16 amino acids. V trimming: 6 bases; J trimming: 4 bases; junction bases outside the gene matches: 13. CDR3 amino acids: CASSHEVPGGGETQYF. The CDR3 nucleotides are TGTGCCAGCAGCCATGAGGTTCCAGGGGGCGGAGAGACCCAGTACTTC.

A word on this clonotype: A read error may explain this, as a much larger clone is one base away. No conserved phenylalanine or tryptophan is present at the end of the CDR3, so a read error is the likely explanation. The V gene is TRBV6-5, the J gene TRBJ2-1, with D possibly TRBD2 on 6 matching bases. CDR1 MNHEY and CDR2 SVGAGI come from the germline V gene. Trimming left V 8 bases short and J 6 bases short, with 8 bases between. This CDR3 is built from 11 residues. The CDR3 bases are TGTGCCAGCCTTAGCGGCAATGAGCAGTTCTTG. Its translation is CASLSGNEQFL.

Concerning this clonotype itself: A much larger clone differs by one base, so this may be a read error. The J gene is TRBJ1-2, the V gene TRBV4-1, with D perhaps matching TRBD1 (5 bases). The V gene lost 5 bases and the J gene lost 7 bases, with 23 bases spanning the gap. The V gene's germline CDR1 is MGHRA and CDR2 YSYEKL. The CDR3 is made up of 16 amino acids. The CDR3 spells CASSYITGSSQGGYTF. The CDR3 nucleotides read TGCGCCAGCAGCTATATTACCGGGTCGTCGCAGGGTGGCTACACCTTC.

V usage is TRBV6-4 and J usage is TRBJ2-5; D unclear. Germline loops: CDR1 MRHNA, CDR2 SNTAGT. The CDR3 is made up of 15 amino acids. V lost 7 bases and J 4 bases, leaving 19 bases between the germline ends. The CDR3 spells CASTLSSPTRETQYF. DNA of the CDR3: TGTGCCAGCACCCTGAGCTCCCCGACCCGAGAGACCCAGTACTTC.

A remark on this clonotype: This could be a read error, since a much larger clone is one nucleotide away. The J gene is TRBJ2-2, the V gene TRBV5-4; 11 positions match TRBD2. V trimming: 4 bases; J trimming: 3 bases; junction bases outside the gene matches: 5. The CDR3 covers 16 residues. Germline V gives CDR1 SGHNT, CDR2 YYREEE (reference sequence). The CDR3 sequence: CASSGLLAGDTGELFF. CDR3 sequence (DNA): TGTGCCAGCAGCGGGCTACTAGCGGGGGACACCGGGGAGCTGTTTTTT.

This clonotype was recorded once. A much larger clone lies a single base off, so this may be a read error. This chain connects TRBV6-5 to TRBJ1-2, with D unclear. Per the germline V gene, CDR1 is MNHEY and CDR2 is SVGAGI. The CDR3 has 15 amino acids. Trimming removed 5 bases at V and 6 bases at J, with 19 bases between. DNA of the CDR3: TGTGCCAGCAGTAAATCGACATGGGATGAAAATGGCTACACCTTC. Translated, it gives CASSKSTWDENGYTF.

As regards this clonotype: A junction boundary mismatches the germline segment, possibly from a read error. The chain is built from TRBV5-1 and TRBJ1-2; 7 bases map to TRBD1. CDR3 size: 15 residues. CDR1 is SGHRS, CDR2 YFSETQ, per germline. The CDR3 nucleotides read TGCGCCAGCAGCTTGGAATTAACAGGGGTTCACGGCTGCACCTTC. It codes for CASSLELTGVHGCTF.